The clone carrying this T cell receptor (beta chain) was counted many times. This record belongs to a study of response to subunit inactivated influenza vaccine. Germline V gives CDR1 MNHEY, CDR2 SMNVEV (reference sequence). V lost 3 bases to trimming and J lost 0 bases, with 3 bases between them. This CDR3 is built from 13 residues. Each CDR3 protein gets one entry after TCRdb re-called the RT-PCR reads with MiXCR. The sample shows roughly 650,000 distinct CDR3 sequences, 12% to 15% of them seen only once. This chain links TRBV27 with TRBJ2-1; D not certain. This TCR derives from a man aged 45 to 65 who received an inactivated influenza vaccine. Sequencing was performed on PBMCs from blood, taken about 14 days before vaccination. Here the CDR3 DNA reads TGTGCCAGCAGTTTTTCCTCCTACAATGAGCAGTTCTTC. This gives the protein CASSFSSYNEQFF.